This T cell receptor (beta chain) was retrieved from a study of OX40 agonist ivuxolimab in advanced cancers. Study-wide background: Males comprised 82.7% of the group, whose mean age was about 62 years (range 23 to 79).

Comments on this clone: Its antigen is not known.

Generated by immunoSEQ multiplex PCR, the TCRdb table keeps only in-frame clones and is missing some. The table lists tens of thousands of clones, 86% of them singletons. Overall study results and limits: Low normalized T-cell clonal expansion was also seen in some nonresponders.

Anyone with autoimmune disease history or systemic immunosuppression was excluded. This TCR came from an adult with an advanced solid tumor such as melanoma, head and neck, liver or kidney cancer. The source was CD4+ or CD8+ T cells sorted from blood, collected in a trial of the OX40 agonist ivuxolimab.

The CDR3 nucleotides are TGTGCCATCACGGACACCTACGAGCAGTACTTC. It yields the protein CAITDTYEQYF. V and J are TRBV10-3 and TRBJ2-7; tentatively, D is TRBD1 (5 bases). This CDR3 spans 11 amino acids. V was clipped by 7 bases and J by 2 bases, with 6 bases between them. In germline, CDR1 is ENHRY, CDR2 SYGVKD.